This TCR beta chain comes out of a study of response to subunit inactivated influenza vaccine (dated by TCRdb to the late 2010s). With regard to the full study: To follow how T cells responded to a trivalent subunit inactivated influenza vaccine, the researchers relied on deep quantitative profiling of the T cell receptor repertoire.

CDR1 LGHDT and CDR2 YNNKEL were looked up in the germline V gene (reference sequence). Its CDR3 holds 15 amino acids, cysteine through phenylalanine. The retained sequence is limited to the CDR3, 45 bases, with the frame set at the first base. Compared with germline, V lacks 3 bases and J lacks 6 bases; bases without a gene match: 7. The library was built by means of RT-PCR. The instrument was an Illumina HiSeq 2500. TCRdb redid the processing of the public reads, applying fastp at Q25 and MiXCR, and retained in-frame beta chains. Rows merge per CDR3 protein into single entries with the most common DNA and genes. The sample table shows 650,000 to 800,000 distinct CDR3 sequences, and around 18% are seen once. 11% of the sample rests with the top ten. Concerning this clonotype: The target of this receptor is not known. Per-nucleotide qualities are absent, and no much larger clonotype sits a single base away.

The study at large found these results: According to the authors, only a limited number of new T cells may be recruited by each seasonal influenza vaccination.

The clonotype originates from a man between 50 and 59 years old who received an inactivated influenza vaccine. Donor details come from another sample of the same person, matched by shared clones. The sequences come from PBMCs from blood, collected 4 to 6 days after vaccination. This sequence uses TRBV3-1 and TRBJ2-2, and TRBD1 matches 7 of the central bases. The DNA sequence is TGTGCCAGCAGCCATAGACAGGGTAGAGCCGGGGAGCTGTTTTTT. This gives the protein CASSHRQGRAGELFF.